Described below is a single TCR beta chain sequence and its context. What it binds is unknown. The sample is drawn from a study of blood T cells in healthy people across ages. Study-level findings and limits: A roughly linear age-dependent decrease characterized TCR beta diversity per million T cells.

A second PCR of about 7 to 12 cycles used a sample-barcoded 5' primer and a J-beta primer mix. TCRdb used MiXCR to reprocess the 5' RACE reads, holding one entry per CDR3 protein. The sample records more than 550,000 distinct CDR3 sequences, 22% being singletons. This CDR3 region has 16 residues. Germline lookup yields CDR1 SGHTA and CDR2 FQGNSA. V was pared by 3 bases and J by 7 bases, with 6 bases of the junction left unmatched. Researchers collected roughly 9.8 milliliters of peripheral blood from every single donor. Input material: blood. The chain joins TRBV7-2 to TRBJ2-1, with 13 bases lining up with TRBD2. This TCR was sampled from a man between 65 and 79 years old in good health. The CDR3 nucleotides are TGTGCCAGCAGCTTCCGACTAGCGGGAGGCGGGAATGAGCAGTTCTTC. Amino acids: CASSFRLAGGGNEQFF.